This T cell receptor beta chain came from a study of radiotherapy plus CTLA-4 blockade in lung cancer. Whole-study findings and limits: TCR clones of tumor origin grew in blood after radiotherapy plus ipilimumab. Strongest reported response predictors: early blood clone changes and post-radiation interferon-beta.

Note on this clone: The antigen remains unidentified. Other DNA sequences in this specimen translate into the identical CDR3.

Some clones are missing from TCRdb's copy, which holds only in-frame ones; the method was immunoSEQ multiplex PCR. The data show roughly 45,000 clones, 50% to 70% seen once. CDR3 length: 16 residues. V shed 0 bases and J shed 0 bases, with 12 bases lying between them. Looked up from germline, CDR1 is SGHRS and CDR2 is YFSETQ. The sequenced sample was peripheral blood, obtained from a patient treated with radiotherapy plus ipilimumab. This clonotype was sampled from a human donor with non-small cell lung cancer who had a partial response to radiotherapy plus ipilimumab. The chain links TRBV5-1 to TRBJ2-5, with a possible D match to TRBD2 (5 bases). CDR3 DNA sequence: TGCGCCAGCAGCTTGGCCGGGGTGCTGTACCAAGAGACCCAGTACTTC. The encoded protein is CASSLAGVLYQETQYF.